The sequence of this T cell receptor beta chain was determined in a study of CXCR3-negative and CXCR3-positive naive CD8 T cells. Study results and limitations: Naive subsets did not differ in surface CD5, and TRB CDR3 properties served to infer TCR strength. Fresh PBMCs served for most assays, and CXCR3 expression fell partially after cryopreservation.

This CDR3 contains 13 residues. Germline CDR1 reads SGHTA; CDR2 reads FQGTGA. The TRB libraries of cDNA were built by UMI-labeled 5' RACE. One entry per CDR3 protein, without DNA, is what TCRdb gives after re-calling the 5' RACE reads. This repertoire includes about 48,000 distinct CDR3 sequences. With respect to this clonotype: Its antigen is unidentified.

Each CD8+ T cell subset was flow-sorted in triplicate. Every sort contained about 310,000 cells. The receptor's source is a human donor in good health. Some clones in this sample may be carry-over from other donors' samples. The V and J genes are TRBV7-3 and TRBJ2-1; the TCRdb D gene call, TRBD1, has no DNA to confirm it. The sequencing sample was made of memory CD8+ T cells from blood. CDR3 amino acids: CASSYRTGDEQFF.